A selection of T cell receptor beta chains follows, all from one sample in a study of shared clonotypes between healthy human individuals. The repertoire was sequenced with immunoSEQ multiplex PCR; TCRdb's copy has only in-frame clones and lacks some. The repertoire consists of hundreds of thousands of clones, with 60% to 80% occurring once and the leading ten covering approximately 12%. The sequenced sample was PBMCs. The source is a woman in her forties in good health. Some clones in this sample may be carry-over from other donors' samples. CDR3s include the opening cysteine and the closing phenylalanine or tryptophan. D genes are given only for firm matches. Clone size is not always given. Where it is, it says once, few, many or a class for expanded clones.

J: TRBJ2-5; V: TRBV13; D: -; size: -; CDR3: CASSFRDLSMETQYF; DNA: TGTGCCAGCAGCTTCCGGGACTTATCTATGGAGACCCAGTACTTC
J: TRBJ2-6; V: TRBV7-9; D: -; size: few; CDR3: CASSPSGGANVLTF; DNA: TGTGCCAGCAGCCCGAGTGGAGGGGCCAACGTCCTGACTTTC
J: TRBJ2-3; V: TRBV4-2; D: -; size: -; CDR3: CASSGSTPDTQYF; DNA: TGTGCCAGCAGCGGGAGTACCCCAGATACGCAGTATTTT
J: TRBJ2-7; V: TRBV19; D: TRBD2; size: -; CDR3: CASSIVASGNYEQYF; DNA: TGTGCCAGTAGTATAGTGGCTAGCGGGAACTACGAGCAGTACTTC
J: TRBJ2-7; V: TRBV6-5; D: -; size: -; CDR3: CASSYDGTGLYEQYF; DNA: TGTGCCAGCAGTTACGATGGGACGGGCCTCTACGAGCAGTACTTC
J: TRBJ2-1; V: TRBV28; D: TRBD2; size: -; CDR3: CASNLLAGAYNEQFF; DNA: TGTGCCAGCAACCTGCTAGCGGGAGCCTACAATGAGCAGTTCTTC
J: TRBJ2-1; V: TRBV5-1; D: TRBD2; size: once; CDR3: CASSLAGGRALGEQFF; DNA: TGCGCCAGCAGCTTGGCCGGCGGGAGGGCCCTCGGTGAGCAGTTCTTC
J: TRBJ2-1; V: TRBV5-1; D: TRBD1; size: many; CDR3: CASSLQGHEQFF; DNA: TGCGCCAGCAGCTTACAGGGGCATGAGCAGTTCTTC
J: TRBJ1-2; V: TRBV28; D: TRBD1; size: many; CDR3: CASSLGQGAGGYTF; DNA: TGTGCCAGCAGTTTAGGGCAGGGGGCGGGTGGCTACACCTTC
J: TRBJ2-2; V: TRBV28; D: TRBD1; size: -; CDR3: CASSSGRYRGSNTGELFF; DNA: TGTGCCAGCAGCTCAGGAAGGTACAGGGGTTCGAACACCGGGGAGCTGTTTTTT
J: TRBJ1-2; V: TRBV4-1; D: -; size: -; CDR3: CASSQVGDYGYTF; DNA: TGCGCCAGCAGCCAAGTGGGGGACTATGGCTACACCTTC
J: TRBJ2-1; V: TRBV5-4; D: -; size: once; CDR3: CASSWGLYNEQFF; DNA: TGTGCCAGCAGCTGGGGACTTTACAATGAGCAGTTCTTC
J: TRBJ2-6; V: TRBV19; D: -; size: -; CDR3: CASSSTGTLGVLTF; DNA: TGTGCCAGTAGTTCTACCGGGACCCTGGGCGTCCTGACTTTC
J: TRBJ2-7; V: TRBV5-1; D: TRBD1; size: -; CDR3: CASSLNYRGTSYEQYF; DNA: TGCGCCAGCAGCTTGAATTACAGGGGAACCTCCTACGAGCAGTACTTC
J: TRBJ2-5; V: TRBV7-2; D: TRBD2; size: few; CDR3: CASSLGLAGVETQYF; DNA: TGTGCCAGCAGCTTAGGGCTAGCGGGAGTGGAGACCCAGTACTTC
J: TRBJ2-1; V: TRBV5-4; D: -; size: few; CDR3: CASSFGRTNAYNEQFF; DNA: TGTGCCAGCAGCTTTGGACGGACAAACGCTTACAATGAGCAGTTCTTC
J: TRBJ1-5; V: TRBV30; D: TRBD1; size: -; CDR3: CASQETGDSNQPQHF; DNA: TGTGCCTCCCAAGAAACAGGGGATAGCAATCAGCCCCAGCATTTT
J: TRBJ2-3; V: TRBV4-3; D: -; size: many; CDR3: CASSQGRSSHTQYF; DNA: TGCGCCAGCAGCCAAGGGCGGTCAAGTCATACGCAGTATTTT
J: TRBJ2-7; V: TRBV9; D: -; size: many; CDR3: CASSAGTISVEQYF; DNA: TGTGCCAGCAGCGCCGGGACAATAAGCGTCGAGCAGTACTTC
J: TRBJ2-7; V: TRBV5-6; D: -; size: -; CDR3: CASSLVAGSYEQYF; DNA: TGTGCCAGCAGCTTGGTTGCAGGGTCCTACGAGCAGTACTTC
J: TRBJ2-7; V: TRBV18; D: TRBD2; size: -; CDR3: CASSPEGGDTEQYF; DNA: TGTGCCAGCTCACCAGAGGGAGGGGATACCGAGCAGTACTTC
J: TRBJ1-4; V: TRBV4-1; D: TRBD1; size: -; CDR3: CASSRVGQSTNEKLFF; DNA: TGCGCCAGCAGCCGCGTGGGACAGTCAACTAATGAAAAACTGTTTTTT
J: TRBJ1-1; V: TRBV30; D: -; size: -; CDR3: CAWSPGFRAFF; DNA: TGTGCCTGGTCCCCGGGGTTCAGAGCTTTCTTT
J: TRBJ2-3; V: TRBV29-1; D: TRBD2; size: many; CDR3: CSVPIAGGPADTQYF; DNA: TGCAGCGTTCCTATAGCGGGAGGGCCAGCAGATACGCAGTATTTT
J: TRBJ1-5; V: TRBV2; D: -; size: -; CDR3: CASRAGGFRDTGYQPQHF; DNA: TGTGCCAGCAGGGCTGGGGGTTTTAGGGACACAGGGTATCAGCCCCAGCATTTT
J: TRBJ1-1; V: TRBV28; D: -; size: -; CDR3: CASRTGNTEAFF; DNA: TGTGCCAGCAGAACAGGGAACACTGAAGCTTTCTTT
J: TRBJ2-6; V: TRBV4-2; D: -; size: -; CDR3: CASSPHRGFGANVLTF; DNA: TGTGCCAGCAGCCCCCATAGGGGGTTTGGGGCCAACGTCCTGACTTTC
J: TRBJ1-2; V: TRBV18; D: -; size: -; CDR3: CASSPGDNYGYTF; DNA: TGTGCCAGCTCACCTGGGGATAACTATGGCTACACCTTC
J: TRBJ1-1; V: TRBV29-1; D: -; size: -; CDR3: CSVVPNTEAFF; DNA: TGCAGCGTTGTCCCGAACACTGAAGCTTTCTTT
J: TRBJ1-2; V: TRBV29-1; D: -; size: -; CDR3: CSTRDGTYGYTF; DNA: TGCAGCACCCGGGACGGGACTTATGGCTACACCTTC
J: TRBJ1-4; V: TRBV6-1; D: -; size: many; CDR3: CASSEALGSNEKLFF; DNA: TGTGCCAGCAGTGAAGCGTTGGGGTCTAATGAAAAACTGTTTTTT
J: TRBJ2-3; V: TRBV5-1; D: -; size: -; CDR3: CASSLVAGSYTDTQYF; DNA: TGCGCCAGCAGCTTGGTGGCAGGGTCTTACACAGATACGCAGTATTTT
J: TRBJ2-7; V: TRBV19; D: TRBD2; size: -; CDR3: CASSGTSREATHF; DNA: TGTGCCAGTAGCGGGACATCGCGGGAGGCCACGCACTTC
J: TRBJ1-5; V: TRBV19; D: -; size: -; CDR3: CASSVDRTVNQPQHF; DNA: TGTGCCAGTAGTGTCGACAGGACTGTCAATCAGCCCCAGCATTTT
J: TRBJ2-7; V: TRBV6-6; D: TRBD1; size: once; CDR3: CASSSWDSYEQYF; DNA: TGTGCCAGCAGCAGCTGGGACAGCTACGAGCAGTACTTC
J: TRBJ2-1; V: TRBV5-1; D: TRBD1; size: -; CDR3: CASSLDTGQGINEQFF; DNA: TGCGCCAGCAGCTTGGACACGGGACAGGGAATCAATGAGCAGTTCTTC
J: TRBJ1-2; V: TRBV6-5; D: -; size: -; CDR3: CASRPAGREGYTF; DNA: TGTGCCAGCAGACCCGCCGGACGAGAAGGCTACACCTTC
J: TRBJ1-2; V: TRBV30; D: -; size: -; CDR3: CAWSVGQWGGCTF; DNA: TGTGCCTGGAGTGTAGGACAGTGGGGAGGCTGCACCTTC
J: TRBJ2-1; V: TRBV9; D: TRBD2; size: -; CDR3: CASSLRTSGLNEQFF; DNA: TGTGCCAGCAGCCTCCGGACTAGCGGGTTGAATGAGCAGTTCTTC
J: TRBJ2-7; V: TRBV28; D: -; size: once; CDR3: CASSFPRPNRASSYEQYF; DNA: TGTGCCAGCAGTTTTCCCCGTCCGAACCGGGCCTCCTCCTACGAGCAGTACTTC
J: TRBJ2-1; V: TRBV5-1; D: TRBD1; size: -; CDR3: CASVPQPGQGIHEQFF; DNA: TGCGCCAGCGTCCCACAGCCGGGACAGGGAATACATGAGCAGTTCTTC
J: TRBJ2-1; V: TRBV7-2; D: -; size: -; CDR3: CASSLGDNEQFF; DNA: TGTGCCAGCAGCCTGGGAGACAATGAGCAGTTCTTC
J: TRBJ1-1; V: TRBV2; D: TRBD1; size: few; CDR3: CASASEAGGDAFF; DNA: TGTGCCAGCGCTAGTGAGGCAGGGGGCGATGCTTTCTTT
J: TRBJ2-7; V: TRBV28; D: TRBD2; size: -; CDR3: CATLAGPYEQYF; DNA: TGTGCCACCCTAGCGGGGCCCTACGAGCAGTACTTC
J: TRBJ1-1; V: TRBV6-1; D: TRBD1; size: -; CDR3: CASSRTGGMNTEAFF; DNA: TGTGCCAGCAGTAGGACAGGGGGCATGAACACTGAAGCTTTCTTT
J: TRBJ1-2; V: TRBV6-6; D: -; size: -; CDR3: CASSRGGPNYGYTF; DNA: TGTGCCAGCAGTAGGGGGGGGCCTAACTATGGCTACACCTTC
J: TRBJ1-2; V: TRBV15; D: TRBD1; size: -; CDR3: CATSRDLGTANYGYTF; DNA: TGTGCCACCAGCAGAGATCTCGGGACAGCTAACTATGGCTACACCTTC
J: TRBJ1-1; V: TRBV7-8; D: -; size: -; CDR3: CASSLSAGGNTEAFF; DNA: TGTGCCAGCAGCTTAAGTGCAGGAGGGAACACTGAAGCTTTCTTT
J: TRBJ2-2; V: TRBV5-1; D: TRBD2; size: -; CDR3: CASSPLAGANTGELFF; DNA: TGCGCCAGCAGCCCCCTAGCGGGAGCAAACACCGGGGAGCTGTTTTTT
J: TRBJ1-5; V: TRBV28; D: TRBD1; size: -; CDR3: CASSTGEFGNQPQHF; DNA: TGTGCCAGCAGTACAGGGGAGTTTGGGAATCAGCCCCAGCATTTT
J: TRBJ1-5; V: TRBV6-1; D: -; size: -; CDR3: CASTGTGNQPQHF; DNA: TGTGCCAGCACCGGGACGGGGAATCAGCCCCAGCATTTT
J: TRBJ1-4; V: TRBV18; D: -; size: -; CDR3: CASSPSGAARGKLFF; DNA: TGTGCCAGCTCACCAAGCGGGGCCGCGAGGGGAAAACTGTTTTTT
J: TRBJ2-2; V: TRBV9; D: -; size: -; CDR3: CASSVRVAASTGELFF; DNA: TGTGCCAGCAGCGTACGGGTAGCGGCCTCCACCGGGGAGCTGTTTTTT
J: TRBJ2-7; V: TRBV25-1; D: TRBD2; size: -; CDR3: CASSDPTSGNEQYF; DNA: TGTGCCAGCAGTGACCCCACTAGCGGGAACGAGCAGTACTTC